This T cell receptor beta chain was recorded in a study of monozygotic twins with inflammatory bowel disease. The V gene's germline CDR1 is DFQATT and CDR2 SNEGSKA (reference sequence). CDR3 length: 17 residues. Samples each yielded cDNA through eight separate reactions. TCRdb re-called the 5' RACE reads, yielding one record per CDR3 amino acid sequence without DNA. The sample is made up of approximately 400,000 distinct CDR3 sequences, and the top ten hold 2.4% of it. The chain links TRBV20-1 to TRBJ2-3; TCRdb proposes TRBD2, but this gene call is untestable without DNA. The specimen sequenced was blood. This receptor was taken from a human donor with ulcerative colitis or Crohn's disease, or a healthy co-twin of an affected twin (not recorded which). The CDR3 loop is CSASGLAGPTSTDTQYF.